These T cell receptor beta chains were read from a single sample in a study of shared clonotypes between healthy human individuals. Only in-frame clones appear in the TCRdb table, and some are missing; sequencing was by immunoSEQ multiplex PCR. The sample includes about 1.1 million clones, approximately 80% seen only once; the top ten take 0.5% to 0.65%. The sample taken for sequencing was memory CD4+ T cells from PBMCs. The receptors stem from a man between 18 and 35 years old in good health. Some clones in this sample may be carry-over from other donors' samples. Each CDR3 is given with its conserved first and last residue. The D gene is left open where the match is weak. For some rows the clone size is stated as once, few or many, or as a class when expanded; others skip it.

clone_size j_call d_call v_call cdr3_aa cdr3_nt
NA TRBJ2-7 TRBD1 TRBV19 CASSMGLTRDRAYEQYF TGTGCCAGTAGTATGGGGTTAACCCGGGACAGGGCTTACGAGCAGTACTTC
few TRBJ2-6 TRBD1 TRBV19 CASAGQGITGANVLTF TGTGCCAGTGCGGGACAGGGAATAACTGGGGCCAACGTCCTGACTTTC
NA TRBJ2-2 NA TRBV11-2 CASSLVLVNTGELFF TGTGCCAGCAGCTTAGTGTTGGTGAACACCGGGGAGCTGTTTTTT
NA TRBJ1-5 TRBD1 TRBV19 CASSMDRGSNQPQHF TGTGCCAGTAGTATGGACAGGGGCAGCAATCAGCCCCAGCATTTT
NA TRBJ2-5 NA TRBV28 CASTEGARETQYF TGTGCCAGCACGGAAGGGGCGCGGGAGACCCAGTACTTC
few TRBJ1-2 NA TRBV4-1 CASSQDRTYGYTF TGCGCCAGCAGCCAAGATCGGACGTATGGCTACACCTTC
NA TRBJ1-3 NA TRBV7-2 CASSKGRGQRTSGNTIYF TGTGCCAGCAGCAAAGGCCGCGGACAGAGAACGTCTGGAAACACCATATATTTT
NA TRBJ1-4 TRBD1 TRBV7-9 CASSLGTGHEKLFF TGTGCCAGCAGCTTAGGGACAGGGCATGAAAAACTGTTTTTT
NA TRBJ2-5 TRBD2 TRBV5-1 CASRYSGRERETQYF TGCGCCAGCAGATACAGCGGGAGGGAAAGAGAGACCCAGTACTTC
NA TRBJ2-3 TRBD2 TRBV6-6 CASRLGLAGGGDTQYF TGTGCCAGCAGACTCGGACTAGCGGGAGGGGGAGATACGCAGTATTTT
once TRBJ1-4 NA TRBV2 CASSANRATNEKLFF TGTGCCAGCAGTGCTAACAGAGCAACTAATGAAAAACTGTTTTTT
NA TRBJ2-7 NA TRBV6-1 CASSEGAGQDEQYF TGTGCCAGCAGTGAAGGGGCAGGGCAAGACGAGCAGTACTTC
few TRBJ1-1 NA TRBV5-1 CASSLGLGAFF TGCGCCAGCAGCTTGGGGTTAGGGGCTTTCTTT
NA TRBJ2-7 TRBD1 TRBV28 CASTPGQGINEQYF TGTGCCAGCACCCCGGGACAGGGTATCAACGAGCAGTACTTC
few TRBJ2-1 NA TRBV28 CASSLGGAWTPNNEQFF TGTGCCAGCAGTTTAGGTGGGGCCTGGACGCCGAACAATGAGCAGTTCTTC
NA TRBJ1-1 NA TRBV5-1 CASGQSSTEAFF TGCGCCAGCGGGCAGTCGTCCACTGAAGCTTTCTTT
once TRBJ2-5 NA TRBV18 CASSPMGLAGETHYF TGTGCCAGCTCACCAATGGGGCTTGCAGGGGAGACCCATTACTTC
NA TRBJ2-2 NA TRBV7-2 CASSLARRDTGELFF TGTGCCAGCAGCTTAGCTCGTAGGGACACCGGGGAGCTGTTTTTT
few TRBJ1-5 NA TRBV4-1 CASSQDPGTTYQPQHF TGCGCCAGCAGCCAAGACCCGGGAACGACGTATCAGCCCCAGCATTTT
NA TRBJ2-2 NA TRBV4-3 CASSQAASVNKDTGELFF TGCGCCAGCAGCCAAGCGGCTAGCGTGAATAAGGACACCGGGGAGCTGTTTTTT
NA TRBJ2-5 NA TRBV7-3 CASSRGPGVGETQYF TGTGCCAGCAGCCGGGGTCCCGGGGTCGGAGAGACCCAGTACTTC
NA TRBJ1-2 TRBD1 TRBV5-1 CATSPSGGTGGYTF TGCGCCACCAGTCCCTCAGGGGGCACGGGTGGCTACACCTTC
NA TRBJ1-4 NA TRBV5-1 CASSLAPPTNEKLFF TGCGCCAGCAGCTTGGCCCCACCAACTAATGAAAAACTGTTTTTT
NA TRBJ1-4 NA TRBV5-1 CASSPEATNEKLFF TGCGCCAGCAGCCCGGAAGCAACTAATGAAAAACTGTTTTTT
NA TRBJ1-2 NA TRBV18 CASSGASYGYTF TGTGCCAGCTCAGGAGCATCCTATGGCTACACCTTC
NA TRBJ1-2 TRBD1 TRBV15 CATSRGGQGAKDGYTF TGTGCCACCAGCAGAGGCGGACAGGGGGCTAAAGATGGCTACACCTTC
NA TRBJ1-4 NA TRBV28 CASNPQGSTNEKLFF TGTGCCAGCAACCCCCAGGGCTCAACTAATGAAAAACTGTTTTTT
NA TRBJ1-4 NA TRBV5-1 CASSDDRTDEKLFF TGCGCCAGCAGCGACGACAGGACCGATGAAAAACTGTTTTTT
NA TRBJ2-5 NA TRBV15 CATSREGSSQGTQYF TGTGCCACCAGCAGAGAGGGTTCCAGTCAAGGGACCCAGTACTTC
NA TRBJ1-2 NA TRBV27 CASRPTGFPGYTF TGTGCCAGCAGACCTACAGGGTTTCCTGGCTACACCTTC
NA TRBJ1-4 NA TRBV5-1 CASSPTGLPEKLFF TGCGCCAGCAGCCCCACAGGGCTACCTGAAAAACTGTTTTTT
NA TRBJ2-2 NA TRBV9 CASSASLGTGELFF TGTGCCAGCAGCGCCTCGCTGGGCACCGGGGAGCTGTTTTTT
NA TRBJ2-1 NA TRBV18 CASSPVASRNEQFF TGTGCCAGCTCCCCGGTGGCTAGCCGCAATGAGCAGTTCTTC
few TRBJ1-1 NA TRBV18 CASSPLEDGLAFF TGTGCCAGCTCACCACTTGAGGACGGTCTAGCTTTCTTT
few TRBJ2-1 NA TRBV19 CASSMPSTGYNEQFF TGTGCCAGTAGTATGCCCTCGACTGGCTACAATGAGCAGTTCTTC
NA TRBJ1-4 TRBD1 TRBV7-6 CASSLKSGQGFEKLFF TGTGCCAGCAGCTTAAAGTCGGGACAGGGGTTCGAAAAACTGTTTTTT
NA TRBJ1-4 NA TRBV18 CASSPPGAATNEKLFF TGTGCCAGCTCACCACCGGGGGCGGCAACTAATGAAAAACTGTTTTTT
NA TRBJ2-5 TRBD1 TRBV6-6 CASSYPGRGLGETQYF TGTGCCAGCAGTTACCCGGGCAGGGGGTTGGGCGAGACCCAGTACTTC
NA TRBJ2-3 NA TRBV29-1 CSVEGERASSTDTQYF TGCAGCGTTGAAGGAGAGCGGGCGTCTAGCACAGATACGCAGTATTTT
NA TRBJ2-7 TRBD2 TRBV9 CASSPGLAGGTYEQYF TGTGCCAGCAGCCCGGGACTAGCGGGAGGAACCTACGAGCAGTACTTC
NA TRBJ1-1 TRBD1 TRBV9 CASSVRGGQAPGEAFF TGTGCCAGCAGCGTACGTGGCGGACAGGCCCCCGGTGAAGCTTTCTTT
NA TRBJ1-1 NA TRBV20-1 CRGGGATEAFF TGCAGGGGAGGGGGGGCCACTGAAGCTTTCTTT
many TRBJ2-5 NA TRBV14 CASSQDAFPSLQETQYF TGTGCCAGCAGCCAAGATGCGTTCCCCAGCTTACAAGAGACCCAGTACTTC
NA TRBJ2-7 NA TRBV7-2 CASSPRPLVSKPEQYF TGTGCCAGCAGCCCCAGGCCACTAGTTTCGAAACCTGAACAGTACTTC
NA TRBJ2-7 NA TRBV10-3 CAISDRTSSSYEQYF TGTGCCATCAGTGACCGCACCAGCTCCTCCTACGAGCAGTACTTC
NA TRBJ1-1 NA TRBV5-1 CASSLGSNTEAFF TGCGCCAGCAGCTTGGGATCGAACACTGAAGCTTTCTTT
NA TRBJ2-7 TRBD2 TRBV7-8 CASSSFPGTSGYEQYF TGTGCCAGCAGCTCCTTTCCGGGGACTAGCGGCTACGAGCAGTACTTC